This passage covers 27 T cell receptor beta chains from one sample sequenced in a study of T-cell memory formation after mild COVID-19. From the 5' RACE reads, TCRdb called clonotypes with MiXCR, one entry per CDR3 protein. Here the sample spans roughly 140,000 distinct CDR3 sequences, 11% to 15% being singletons. Sequenced input: PBMCs or a T cell subset sorted from them (not recorded which). Receptors were obtained from an adult woman who had mild COVID-19 (a few samples of this study predate the infection). Cell type and time point are not known.

This clonotype appeared many times. The gene calls are TRBV7-9 and TRBJ2-1; 7 nucleotides match TRBD2. Per germline, CDR1 SEHNR and CDR2 FQNEAQ (reference sequence). The CDR3 has 14 residues. V dropped 0 bases and J dropped 4; count of bases not matched to a gene: 0. Written as DNA, the CDR3 is TGTGCCAGCAGCTTAGCGGGAGGGTACAATGAGCAGTTCTTC. Encoded protein: CASSLAGGYNEQFF.

V gene TRBV7-9 combines with J gene TRBJ2-3; no definite D call. Germline V lookup: CDR1 SEHNR, CDR2 FQNEAQ (reference sequence). CDR3 length: 18 residues. V lost 5 bases, J lost 0 bases, and 21 bases lay in between. CDR3 sequence: CASSPPVRAELSTDTQYF. DNA for the CDR3: TGTGCCAGCAGCCCCCCGGTCCGGGCGGAGCTAAGCACAGATACGCAGTATTTT.

The rearrangement uses TRBV7-9 and TRBJ1-2; D remains ambiguous. The CDR3 spans 15 residues. V lost 5 bases to trimming and J lost 8 bases, with 21 bases between them. Germline V CDR1 and CDR2: SEHNR, FQNEAQ (reference sequence). CDR3 region: CASSDFEEVWFGYTF. The CDR3 nucleotides read TGTGCCAGCAGCGATTTCGAGGAGGTTTGGTTCGGCTACACCTTC.

The sample holds a few counts of this clonotype. The genes are TRBV5-1 and TRBJ2-5; D ambiguous. V shed 0 bases and J shed 0 bases, with 6 bases lying between them. The CDR3 is made up of 14 amino acids. The germline CDR1 and CDR2 sequences are SGHRS and YFSETQ. As DNA, the CDR3 is TGCGCCAGCAGCTTGGTAGGCTACCAAGAGACCCAGTACTTC. Encoded protein: CASSLVGYQETQYF.

This clonotype was detected a few times. The CDR3 DNA follows: TGCGCCAGCAGCCCAGGGACAGGGAGCACTGAAGCTTTCTTT. Amino acids: CASSPGTGSTEAFF. The chain employs TRBV5-1 and TRBJ1-1, with 9 bases matching TRBD1. Unmatched junction bases numbered 5, after V lost 4 bases and J lost 4 bases. Germline V gene sequence: CDR1 SGHRS, CDR2 YFSETQ. The CDR3 covers 14 residues.

The chain is built from TRBV6-5 and TRBJ1-2; the match to TRBD1 covers 8 bases. After removal of 6 bases from V and 6 bases from J, the junction contained 9 bases not matched to a gene. The germline V gene encodes CDR1 MNHEY and CDR2 SVGAGI. There are 14 residues in the CDR3. CDR3 in DNA: TGTGCCAGCAGCCCGGACAGGGTGTACAATGGCTACACCTTC. Encoded protein: CASSPDRVYNGYTF.

The chain employs TRBV6-5 and TRBJ2-3; D might be TRBD1 or TRBD2, each matching 5 bases. Germline V lookup: CDR1 MNHEY, CDR2 SVGAGI. V was shortened by 5 bases and J by 2 bases, with 11 bases between the two germline ends. This CDR3 has 14 amino acids. The CDR3 DNA reads as TGTGCCAGCAGTCGTAAGGGGACCACAGATACGCAGTATTTT. Translating gives CASSRKGTTDTQYF.

This clonotype was detected many times. V is TRBV7-7 and J is TRBJ2-1, with 14 bases lining up with TRBD2. Germline V lookup: CDR1 SSHAT, CDR2 FNYEAQ (reference sequence). This CDR3 region has 19 residues. The V gene end was trimmed by 0 bases and the J gene end by 2 bases; junction bases not matched to a gene: 6. CDR3 in DNA: TGTGCCAGCAGCTTAGCCCCTGGACTAGCGGGGGGACCCTACAATGAGCAGTTCTTC. Protein: CASSLAPGLAGGPYNEQFF.

CDR3 amino acids: CASSYQDRGHYEQYF. For the CDR3, the DNA is TGTGCCAGCAGTTACCAGGACAGGGGGCACTACGAGCAGTACTTC. The chain carries TRBV6-5 and TRBJ2-7; 11 bases line up with TRBD1. Germline V gene sequence: CDR1 MNHEY, CDR2 SVGAGI. This CDR3 is built from 15 residues. Trimming cost V 2 bases and J 3 bases; bases outside gene matches: 3.

The chain is built from TRBV2 and TRBJ1-1; TRBD1 is a possible D gene (6 bases). The CDR3 spans 14 residues. Trimming removed 6 bases at V and 2 bases at J, with 13 bases between. Germline V gene data show CDR1 as SNHLY and CDR2 as FYNNEI. The CDR3 here is CASRPLTGNTEAFF. CDR3 in DNA: TGTGCCAGCAGGCCACTGACAGGCAACACTGAAGCTTTCTTT.

This clonotype was picked up many times. The chain combines TRBV14 with TRBJ2-3; D might be TRBD2 (6 bases). The CDR3 has 13 residues. Germline CDR1 and CDR2: SGHDN and FVKESK. The V gene lost 6 bases and the J gene lost 6 bases, with 13 bases spanning the gap. This chain's CDR3 is CASRPTGRDTQYF. The CDR3 nucleotides are TGTGCCAGCAGACCCACGGGGAGGGATACGCAGTATTTT.

V and J are TRBV25-1 and TRBJ1-1; maybe TRBD1 (6 bases). The CDR3 totals 16 residues. V was clipped by 1 base and J by 1 base, with 13 bases between them. The V gene's germline CDR1 is MGHDK and CDR2 SYGVNS. The CDR3 here is CASSELARRGNTEAFF. CDR3 nucleotide sequence: TGTGCCAGCAGTGAATTGGCGCGCAGGGGGAACACTGAAGCTTTCTTT. Supplemented by reference TRBV25-1 and TRBJ1-1, the full variable domain reads EADIYQTPRYLVIGTGKKITLECSQTMGHDKMYWYQQDPGMELHLIHYSYGVNSTEKGDLSSESTVSRIRTEHFPLTLESARPSHTSQYLCASSELARRGNTEAFFGQGTRLTVV.

The chain carries TRBV12-3 or TRBV12-4 and TRBJ1-1; D might be TRBD1 (6 bases). With 3 bases removed from V and 0 bases from J, the gap between germline ends came to 17 bases. This CDR3 contains 17 residues. The CDR3 spells CASSLTGGQALNTEAFF. CDR3 DNA: TGTGCCAGCAGTTTGACAGGTGGGCAGGCGCTGAACACTGAAGCTTTCTTT.

This clonotype was seen more than once but under ten times. CDR3 in amino acids: CASSVGDGSYGYTF. The CDR3 nucleotides are TGTGCCAGCAGCGTAGGAGACGGGTCCTATGGCTACACCTTC. The gene calls are TRBV9 and TRBJ1-2; D not resolved. This CDR3 contains 14 residues. V lost 0 bases and J 4 bases, leaving 10 bases between the germline ends. From germline, CDR1 is SGDLS and CDR2 YYNGEE. Full variable domain (remainder filled in from reference TRBV9 and TRBJ1-2): DSGVTQTPKHLITATGQRVTLRCSPRSGDLSVYWYQQSLDQGLQFLIQYYNGEERAKGNILERFSAQQFPDLHSELNLSSLELGDSALYFCASSVGDGSYGYTFGSGTRLTVV.

This chain links TRBV6-6 with TRBJ2-7; D not certain. This CDR3 contains 14 residues. Trimming took off 2 bases at V and 0 bases at J, with 8 bases between the two ends. CDR1 MNHNY and CDR2 SVGAGI come from the germline V gene (reference sequence). The CDR3 loop reads CASSYDDISYEQYF. DNA of the CDR3: TGTGCCAGCAGTTACGATGACATCTCCTACGAGCAGTACTTC.

This clonotype was observed a few times. The rearrangement joins TRBV20-1 to TRBJ2-4; D may be TRBD2 (5 bases). The CDR3 spans 18 residues. Trimming stripped 0 bases from V and 0 bases from J, with 18 bases between. Per the germline V gene, CDR1 is DFQATT and CDR2 is SNEGSKA (reference sequence). The CDR3, as DNA: TGCAGTGCTAGAGATGCCGCCGACCCGGGGATAGCCAAAAACATTCAGTACTTC. Protein: CSARDAADPGIAKNIQYF.

This CDR3 reads CASSLTGEASPNVLTF. The CDR3 DNA sequence: TGTGCCAGCAGCCTTACAGGGGAGGCGTCACCCAACGTCCTGACTTTC. The chain couples TRBV7-9 to TRBJ2-6; D may be TRBD1 (7 bases). V was clipped by 5 bases and J by 8 bases, with 19 bases between them. CDR1 SEHNR and CDR2 FQNEAQ come from the germline V gene (reference sequence). The CDR3 sequence is 16 residues long.

The J gene is TRBJ2-1, the V gene TRBV5-8; 9 positions agree with TRBD2. The V and J ends lost 2 bases and 4 bases, in that order; junction bases with no gene match: 4. The germline gives CDR1 SGHTS, CDR2 YDEGEE. CDR3 size: 15 residues. The CDR3 spells CASSFPGLAYNEQFF. In DNA, the CDR3 is TGTGCCAGCAGCTTTCCGGGACTAGCTTACAATGAGCAGTTCTTC. The complete variable domain, with remaining parts taken from reference TRBV5-8 and TRBJ2-1, reads EAGVTQSPTHLIKTRGQQATLRCSPISGHTSVYWYQQALGLGLQFLLWYDEGEERNRGNFPPRFSGRQFPNYSSELNVNALELEDSALYLCASSFPGLAYNEQFFGPGTRLTVL.

This clonotype was seen a handful of times. The V call is TRBV9, the J call TRBJ2-5, with D uncertain. Germline values: CDR1 SGDLS, CDR2 YYNGEE. V was pared by 0 bases and J by 7 bases, with 7 bases between. The CDR3 covers 12 residues. As DNA, the CDR3 is TGTGCCAGCAGCGTAGATGGTGGGACCCAGTACTTC. Translated: CASSVDGGTQYF.

The V gene is TRBV15, the J gene TRBJ2-5; D ambiguous. The germline CDR1 and CDR2 sequences are LNHNV and YYDKDF (reference sequence). This CDR3 region has 13 residues. V was cut by 2 bases and J by 5 bases, with 9 bases left in between. CDR3 protein: CATSRSSRETQYF. CDR3 DNA sequence: TGTGCCACCAGCAGATCGTCTCGGGAGACCCAGTACTTC.

The chain recombines TRBV12-3 or TRBV12-4 with TRBJ1-1; weak D call: TRBD1 (6 bases). Between the trimmed V and J ends, which lost 6 bases and 1 base, there was a span of 15 bases. This CDR3 region has 15 residues. In nucleotides, the CDR3 is TGTGCCAGCAGCGGCTGGACAGTTAGGAACACTGAAGCTTTCTTT. This codes for CASSGWTVRNTEAFF.

This clonotype was found a few times. The V gene is TRBV20-1, the J gene TRBJ2-3; D is undetermined. This CDR3 comprises 15 residues. In germline, CDR1 is DFQATT, CDR2 SNEGSKA (reference sequence). V was cut by 5 bases and J by 6 bases, with 21 bases left in between. CDR3 sequence reads: CSARLLRSLLDTQYF. CDR3 in DNA: TGCAGTGCTCGGCTTCTCAGGTCTCTTTTGGATACGCAGTATTTT.

Only a few counts were recorded for this clonotype. The chain employs TRBV6-2 or TRBV6-3 and TRBJ1-5, with D possibly TRBD1 on 5 matching bases. The CDR3 contains 14 residues. V lost 5 bases to trimming and J lost 5 bases, with 13 bases between them. The germline gives CDR1 MNHEY, CDR2 SVGEGT. As DNA, the CDR3 is TGTGCCAGCAGTAAACGGGACGTCGATCAGCCCCAGCATTTT. Its translation is CASSKRDVDQPQHF.

The chain is built from TRBV20-1 and TRBJ2-3, with 9 bases aligning to TRBD1. J lost 4 bases, V lost 1 base, and 0 bases had no gene match. The germline CDR1 and CDR2 sequences are DFQATT and SNEGSKA (reference sequence). CDR3 length: 13 amino acids. The DNA of the CDR3 is TGCAGTGCTAGAGGGGACAGGGCAGATACGCAGTATTTT. It yields the protein CSARGDRADTQYF.

There are a few counts of this clonotype. The V gene is TRBV21-1, the J gene TRBJ1-1; the D segment call TRBD1 is taken from the table without a DNA check. TRBV21-1 is labeled a pseudogene. The CDR3 sequence is 17 residues long. CDR3 DNA sequence: TGTGCCAGCAGCACCCCGGGACAGGGGGGACGGAACACTGAAGCTTTCTTT. It codes for CASSTPGQGGRNTEAFF.

The chain is built from TRBV12-3 or TRBV12-4 and TRBJ2-1; no definite D call. Trimming took 6 bases from V and 13 from J, leaving 16 bases between them. This CDR3 has 12 amino acids. CDR3: CASSQGDTKQFF. The CDR3, as DNA: TGTGCCAGCAGCCAAGGCGACACAAAACAGTTCTTC.

The table lists this clonotype with a few counts. The chain combines TRBV7-8 with TRBJ2-3; tentatively, D is TRBD2 (5 bases). Looked up from germline, CDR1 is SGHVS and CDR2 is FQNEAQ. CDR3 length equals 14 residues. Trimming took off 2 bases at V and 2 bases at J, with 8 bases between the two ends. As DNA, the CDR3 is TGTGCCAGCAGCTTATTGGACTCCACAGATACGCAGTATTTT. Residues: CASSLLDSTDTQYF.